This T cell receptor (beta chain) originates from a study of graft-versus-host responses after intestinal transplantation. Across the whole study: Multivisceral, liver-intestinal, or isolated intestinal grafts went to recipients.

Study-level results: The study associated peak circulating GvH clone levels with early post-transplant HvG declines. The recipient marrow held GvH clones, and some of them showed up first in ileum or blood.

Sequenced by immunoSEQ multiplex PCR; TCRdb stores in-frame clones only, minus some. The data contain 20,000 to 25,000 clones, just under 45% of them singletons. There are 14 residues in the CDR3. V was clipped by 10 bases and J by 0 bases, with 16 bases between them. The germline V gene encodes CDR1 SNHLY and CDR2 FYNNEI. The authors plated 200,000 CFSE-labeled responder cells with 200,000 irradiated, violet-dye-labeled stimulator cells. This TCR was sampled from a human patient who was an organ donor for intestinal transplantation. The J gene is TRBJ2-7, the V gene TRBV2; D might be TRBD1 (6 bases). The sequenced sample was alloreactive CD8+ T cells from a mixed lymphocyte reaction culture, obtained before transplantation. The subset was: CFSE-low proliferating T cells sorted from roughly six-day pre-transplant mixed lymphocyte reaction (GvH or HvG direction). CDR3 protein: CATLQQGHSYEQYF. The CDR3 DNA sequence: TGTGCCACCCTCCAACAGGGCCACTCCTACGAGCAGTACTTC. Full variable domain (remainder filled in from reference TRBV2 and TRBJ2-7): EPEVTQTPSHQVTQMGQEVILRCVPISNHLYFYWYRQILGQKVEFLVSFYNNEISEKSEIFDDQFSVERPDGSNFTLKIRSTKLEDSAMYFCATLQQGHSYEQYFGPGTRLTVT.